The TCR beta chain described here comes from a study of Ad26.COV2.S vaccination and SARS-CoV-2 variants. Sequencing used immunoSEQ multiplex PCR; TCRdb keeps in-frame clones, though not all of them. This sample has about 500,000 clones, with 80% to 90% found just once. Treatment in this sample: 19 received Ad26.COV2.S at low or high dose, single or two shots; 5 received placebo; per-sample allocation not given. At day 63 after the first vaccine or placebo injection, samples were drawn. Sequences were derived from peripheral blood, sampled in a trial of Ad26.COV2.S vaccine versus placebo. The receptor comes from a person between 18 and 60 years old who received the Ad26.COV2.S COVID-19 vaccine or a placebo.

CDR3 DNA: TGTGCCAGCAGCTCCGGACTAGCGGCCAGCACAGATACGCAGTATTTT. Translating gives CASSSGLAASTDTQYF. The gene calls are TRBV5-4 and TRBJ2-3; the match to TRBD2 covers 10 bases. J was trimmed by 0 bases and V by 3 bases; bases with no gene match: 4. The CDR3 sequence is 16 residues long. From germline, CDR1 is SGHNT and CDR2 YYREEE (reference sequence).